This T cell receptor (beta chain) stems from a study of blood T cells in healthy people across ages. Study at large: When template switching was applied, about one barcoded beta molecule was captured per two T cells.

A sample-barcoded 5' primer and a J-beta primer mix were used in a second PCR of roughly 6 to 11 cycles. MiXCR, applied by TCRdb to the 5' RACE reads, yields one record per CDR3 protein. The sample consists of some 1.8 million distinct CDR3 sequences, 30% to 40% of them appearing once. In its sample, this clonotype was seen a few times. Trimming removed 4 bases from V and 13 bases from J, with 16 bases in between. CDR3 length: 12 residues. Germline V lookup: CDR1 LGHNT, CDR2 FRNRAP. This TCR was sampled from a human donor in good health. The chain joins TRBV12-5 to TRBJ1-1; D possibly corresponds to TRBD1 (5 bases). Material for sequencing was blood. The CDR3 region has the DNA TGTGCTAGTGGTTCCGAGGGACTCCGTGGTTTCTTT. Translated: CASGSEGLRGFF. Using reference TRBV12-5 and TRBJ1-1 for the parts outside the CDR3, the full variable domain is DARVTQTPRHKVTEMGQEVTMRCQPILGHNTVFWYRQTMMQGLELLAYFRNRAPLDDSGMPKDRFSAEMPDATLATLKIQPSEPRDSAVYFCASGSEGLRGFFGQGTRLTVV.